The present T cell receptor beta chain was sequenced within a study of shared clonotypes between healthy human individuals. Study outcomes and limitations: Clonotype sharing among the donors was expected to vary with sequencing depth. Genetic and exposure-history diversity was limited by the few donors.

Genomic DNA for unsorted samples was obtained from some 100 million PBMCs. As concerns this clone: Antigen specificity is unknown. The same CDR3 can be traced to other DNA sequences in this sample.

The study ran the assay at deep level. Sequencing used immunoSEQ multiplex PCR; TCRdb keeps in-frame clones, though not all of them. The profile covers around 500,000 clones, with 79% appearing a single time and approximately 12% taken by the ten largest. The germline gives CDR1 GTSNPN, CDR2 SVGIG (reference sequence). Trimming left V 3 bases short and J 5 bases short, with 7 bases between. This CDR3 comprises 11 residues. The sequence was collected from a woman aged 35 to 49 in good health. Some clones in this sample may be carry-over from other donors' samples. V and J are TRBV30 and TRBJ1-2; D not certain. The sequencing input was PBMCs. The CDR3 region is CAWSLSYGYTF. The CDR3 coding sequence is TGTGCCTGGAGCCTCTCGTATGGCTACACCTTC.